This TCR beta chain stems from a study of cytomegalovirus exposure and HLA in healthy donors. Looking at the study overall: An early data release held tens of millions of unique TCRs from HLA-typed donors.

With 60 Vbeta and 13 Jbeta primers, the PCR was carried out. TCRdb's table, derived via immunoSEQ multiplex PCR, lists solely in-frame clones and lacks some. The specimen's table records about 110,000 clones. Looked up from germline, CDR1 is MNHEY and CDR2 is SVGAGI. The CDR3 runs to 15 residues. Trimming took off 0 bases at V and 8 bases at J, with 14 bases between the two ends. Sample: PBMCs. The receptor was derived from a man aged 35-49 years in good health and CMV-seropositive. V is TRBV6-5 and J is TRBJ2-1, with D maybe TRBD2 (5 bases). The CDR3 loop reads CASSYSGARKDEQFF. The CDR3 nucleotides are TGTGCCAGCAGTTACTCGGGAGCCAGGAAGGATGAGCAGTTCTTC.